This T cell receptor (beta chain) was sequenced during a study of shared clonotypes between healthy human individuals. About the study: Per donor, three plates held CD4 naive cells, three held CD4 memory, two held CD8 naive and one held CD8 memory.

V lost 7 bases, J lost 1 base, and 11 bases lay in between. The CDR3 loop spans 14 amino acids. Germline-derived CDR1 and CDR2 are SGHNT and YYREEE (reference sequence). An even split of each subset's genomic DNA across several immunoSEQ plates was performed. Method: immunoSEQ multiplex PCR; TCRdb's copy keeps in-frame clones and lacks some. The sample includes 2 million to 2.5 million clones, 93% of them seen just once. Terminally differentiated effector memory CD45RA+ cells were excluded from the naive CD8 cells, which were CD45RO-negative and positively selected for CCR7. Sequenced sample: naive CD8+ T cells from PBMCs. The TCR originated in a man between 18 and 29 years old in good health. Some clones in this sample may be carry-over from other donors' samples. The chain has TRBV5-4 and TRBJ2-2; D is unclear. The CDR3, as DNA: TGTGCCAGCGGGCCCCCCGGGAACACCGGGGAGCTGTTTTTT. This translates into CASGPPGNTGELFF. Complete variable domain (other parts from reference TRBV5-4 and TRBJ2-2): ETGVTQSPTHLIKTRGQQVTLRCSSQSGHNTVSWYQQALGQGPQFIFQYYREEENGRGNFPPRFSGLQFPNYSSELNVNALELDDSALYLCASGPPGNTGELFFGEGSRLTVL.